This is a list of T cell receptor beta chains from one sample in a study of T cell responses to AZD1222 COVID-19 vaccine. Generated by immunoSEQ multiplex PCR, the TCRdb table keeps only in-frame clones and is missing some. Of over 150,000 clones listed, 80% to 90% were seen once; the top ten hold 4.5% to 6%. Sequencing used peripheral blood, obtained on day 0 of MenACWY control vaccination. The receptors were gathered from an adult in good health. Both conserved end residues are part of each CDR3. Each record gives: V gene, D gene, CDR3 protein. A D gene is named only where the DNA matches it firmly.

TRBV5-1,.,CASSLDGQIPTEAFF
TRBV28,.,CASSLLGNSPLHF
TRBV6-5,TRBD1,CASSYSGQVKFF
TRBV6-5,.,CASSRPDWNSPLHF
TRBV5-1,.,CASSLDPTGNNSPLHF
TRBV24-1,.,CATSPQGHEQYF
TRBV3-1/TRBV3-2,.,CASSQQGYEKLFF
TRBV28,.,CASRTAGTEAFF
TRBV7-2,.,CASSSQGIQADTQYF
TRBV28,TRBD1,CASRRDRVFAEAFF
TRBV30,TRBD1,CAWSAQPGQGSYEQYF
TRBV6-6,.,CASGGTARSDTQYF
TRBV7-2,.,CASSLGGTAVYEQYF
TRBV27,TRBD1,CASKEVTGDSYEQYF
TRBV5-4,.,CASTGRARDSNEQFF
TRBV9,TRBD1,CASSETGVNTGELFF
TRBV30,.,CAWSQDKDEQFF
TRBV11-2,TRBD2,CASSLEASGSYEQYF
TRBV27,TRBD1,CASSLGRTGGTEAFF
TRBV28,TRBD1,CASSLSGQGDEKLFF
TRBV3-1/TRBV3-2,.,CASSHEREEQFF
TRBV9,TRBD1,CASSVSDRSSGNTIYF
TRBV5-5,TRBD1,CASSGGTGHFTGELFF
TRBV19,.,CASSIESRVQPQHF
TRBV28,.,CASSSAGATNEKLFF
TRBV6-5,.,CASSSTGNTGELFF
TRBV7-9,.,CASSLVPGRGAMNTEAFF
TRBV5-5,TRBD1,CASSRDRAYNEQFF
TRBV5-1,.,CASSSGQEESPLHF
TRBV18,.,CASSPPVGTEAFF
TRBV5-1,.,CASSLGSGGFLDYGYTF
TRBV5-1,.,CASSRTTGNTIYF
TRBV11-3,TRBD1,CASSLETGDFNEQYF
TRBV5-4,TRBD1,CASSSPGQGTYEQYF
TRBV18,TRBD1,CASSPGTGGYSPLHF
TRBV4-3,.,CASSPQVSSPSDTQYF
TRBV10-3,.,CAISGAEEKLFF
TRBV7-6,TRBD2,CASSLAAQETQYF
TRBV5-1,.,CASSQEGAGELFF
TRBV5-5,TRBD1,CASTSGTGGYEKLFF